A selection of T cell receptor beta chains follows, all from one sample in a study of cytomegalovirus exposure and HLA in healthy donors. Repertoires were generated with immunoSEQ multiplex PCR, while TCRdb's copy carries only in-frame clones and drops some. The data contain 150,000 or so clones, 78% of them seen just once; the ten biggest clones take up about 7.7%. What was sequenced was PBMCs. Receptors were obtained from a woman aged 40 to 50 in good health and CMV-seropositive. CDR3s include the opening cysteine and the closing phenylalanine or tryptophan. The order of the fields is D gene, clone size, J gene, V gene, CDR3 DNA, CDR3 protein. D genes are given only for firm matches. Size is omitted from some rows. Given values are once, few, many or a class for expanded clones.

TRBD2 | - | TRBJ2-7 | TRBV7-9 | TGTGCCAGCAGCTCTAGGACTAGCGGTGCTCTTCTGGACTTC | CASSSRTSGALLDF
- | - | TRBJ1-1 | TRBV6-1 | TGTGCCAGCAGTGAGCAGGGAAGGGGGACTGAAGCTTTCTTT | CASSEQGRGTEAFF
- | - | TRBJ2-3 | TRBV5-8 | TGTGCCAGCAGCTTGACGGGGGACTTACTTTTGCAGTATTTT | CASSLTGDLLLQYF
- | - | TRBJ2-7 | TRBV6-6 | TGTGCCAGCAGTTATTCCGCAGGGGCTAATTACGAGCAGTACTTC | CASSYSAGANYEQYF
- | - | TRBJ1-4 | TRBV28 | TGTGCCAGCACCCCCTGGGCAGCAACTAATGAAAAACTGTTTTTT | CASTPWAATNEKLFF
- | - | TRBJ2-7 | TRBV27 | TGTGCCAGCAGTTTACAGGGGGGATACGAGCAGTACTTC | CASSLQGGYEQYF
TRBD2 | - | TRBJ2-3 | TRBV7-2 | TGTGCCAGCAGCCAACTAGCGGGGGGGCTCGGGGCGGGTGTGGATACGCAGTATTTT | CASSQLAGGLGAGVDTQYF
- | - | TRBJ2-1 | TRBV15 | TGTGCCACCAGCAGAGATCATAGCTTCAATGAGCAGTTCTTC | CATSRDHSFNEQFF
- | - | TRBJ2-7 | TRBV20-1 | TGCAGCCTAACGGGCTACGAGCAGTACTTC | CSLTGYEQYF
TRBD1 | - | TRBJ2-7 | TRBV30 | TGTGCCTGGAGTGCCGGGACAGGGGACTACGAGCAGTACTTC | CAWSAGTGDYEQYF
TRBD1 | - | TRBJ1-6 | TRBV28 | TGTGCCAGCAGTTTGGGTCGGGACAGGGTTAATAATAATTCACCCCTCCACTTT | CASSLGRDRVNNNSPLHF
- | - | TRBJ1-2 | TRBV2 | TGTGCCAGCAGAGTCGGTGCCGCGGGAGTTTTTGGCTACACCTTC | CASRVGAAGVFGYTF
- | - | TRBJ2-2 | TRBV10-3 | TGTGCCATCAGTGCGGACAGTAACACCGGGGAGCTGTTTTTT | CAISADSNTGELFF
- | - | TRBJ2-5 | TRBV6-1 | TGTGCCACTGAGGGATTTCGAGAGACCCAGTACTTC | CATEGFRETQYF
- | - | TRBJ1-4 | TRBV5-1 | TGCGCCAGCAGCTTTTTCGGAGGGGACAATGAAAAACTGTTTTTT | CASSFFGGDNEKLFF
- | - | TRBJ1-2 | TRBV4-1 | TGCGCCAGCAGCCGACCGCACCTAGGAGGGGATGGCTACACCTTC | CASSRPHLGGDGYTF
TRBD1 | few | TRBJ1-2 | TRBV19 | TGTGCCAGTAGGAGACAGGGACCCACTAACTATGGCTACACCTTC | CASRRQGPTNYGYTF
- | - | TRBJ1-2 | TRBV9 | TGTGCCAGCAGCAACCGAGACAGCCGCGTTGATGGCTACACCTTC | CASSNRDSRVDGYTF
TRBD2 | - | TRBJ2-3 | TRBV27 | TGTGCCAGCAGCCTAGCGGGGGGCCGGGCCTATACGCAGTATTTT | CASSLAGGRAYTQYF
TRBD1 | - | TRBJ1-5 | TRBV28 | TGTGCCAGCAGTCCCTCGACAGGGGCTAGTCAGCCCCAGCATTTT | CASSPSTGASQPQHF
TRBD1 | - | TRBJ1-2 | TRBV29-1 | TGCAGCGTTGCACGGACAGGGAGCTATGGCTACACCTTC | CSVARTGSYGYTF
- | - | TRBJ2-1 | TRBV4-1 | TGCGCCAGCAGCCAAGTCTTTTTGTCCAATGAGCAGTTCTTC | CASSQVFLSNEQFF
- | - | TRBJ1-2 | TRBV5-4 | TGTGCCAGCAGCCCAAATGTCGGGATGGGGGCTTATGGCTACACCTTC | CASSPNVGMGAYGYTF
TRBD2 | once | TRBJ2-5 | TRBV7-6 | TGTGCCAGCAGCTTAGGGACAAAGGGAGGGGAGACCCAGTACTTC | CASSLGTKGGETQYF
- | - | TRBJ2-7 | TRBV5-1 | TGCGAAGGGGGGGGCTACGAGCAGTACTTC | CEGGGYEQYF
TRBD1 | once | TRBJ2-3 | TRBV16 | TGTGCCAGCAGCCAGAATGGACAGGGCGGTGATACGCAGTATTTT | CASSQNGQGGDTQYF
- | - | TRBJ2-7 | TRBV4-2 | TGTGCCAGCAGCCAAGATGTCGCTAGCTCTACTTTATTCTACGAGCAGTACTTC | CASSQDVASSTLFYEQYF
- | - | TRBJ2-5 | TRBV5-5 | TGTGCCAGCAGCTTGGCCCCAGGCCCGACCCAGTACTTC | CASSLAPGPTQYF
- | - | TRBJ2-7 | TRBV5-1 | TGCGCCAGCAGCAGTGGACAGACCTACGAGCAGTACTTC | CASSSGQTYEQYF
TRBD1 | - | TRBJ1-5 | TRBV30 | TGTGCCTGGACCCGGGACAGGGCTGGTCAGCCCCAGCATTTT | CAWTRDRAGQPQHF
- | few | TRBJ1-2 | TRBV7-9 | TGTGCCAGCAGCTTACAGGGACATTCCCACTTC | CASSLQGHSHF
- | - | TRBJ2-1 | TRBV19 | TGTGCCAGTAGTACGTCTGGGACACCTTTCGGGAATGAGCAGTTCTTC | CASSTSGTPFGNEQFF
- | - | TRBJ2-2 | TRBV19 | TGTGCCAGTAGTGCGGGCGCCAGGGGGGACACCGGGGAGCTGTTTTTT | CASSAGARGDTGELFF
TRBD2 | - | TRBJ2-2 | TRBV9 | TGTGCCAGCAGCGCCGGGACTAGCGGGGGGGCGTGGGAGCTGTTTTTT | CASSAGTSGGAWELFF
TRBD1 | - | TRBJ1-1 | TRBV7-8 | TGTGCCAGCAGCGCCGGACAGGTTTTGAACACTGAAGCTTTCTTT | CASSAGQVLNTEAFF
- | - | TRBJ1-1 | TRBV5-1 | TGCGCCAGCAGCCTACGCTATGACACTGAAGCTTTCTTT | CASSLRYDTEAFF
- | - | TRBJ1-6 | TRBV5-1 | TGCGCCAGCAGCTTGGATGGGCGGGAGCAGTCACCCCTCCACTTT | CASSLDGREQSPLHF